This T cell receptor (beta chain) was sequenced for a study of T cell changes during pregnancy in multiple sclerosis. Clones were read by immunoSEQ multiplex PCR, and TCRdb kept only the in-frame ones, dropping some. This sample yields roughly 52,000 clones, of which 85% to 95% are seen a single time; roughly 0.25% belongs to the top ten. This CDR3 spans 15 amino acids. Trimming shortened V by 4 bases and J by 2 bases, and 15 bases separated the two germline ends. The V gene's germline CDR1 is SGHTS and CDR2 YDEGEE. The TCR was taken from a female donor with multiple sclerosis, enrolled in a pregnancy study. Sequenced material: CD4+ T cells from peripheral blood mononuclear cells, taken in the third trimester of pregnancy. This sequence joins TRBV5-8 and TRBJ1-2; D not certain. The CDR3 DNA reads as TGTGCCAGCAGCCCCCTTGCAGTCGCCAACTATGGCTACACCTTC. Its translation is CASSPLAVANYGYTF.